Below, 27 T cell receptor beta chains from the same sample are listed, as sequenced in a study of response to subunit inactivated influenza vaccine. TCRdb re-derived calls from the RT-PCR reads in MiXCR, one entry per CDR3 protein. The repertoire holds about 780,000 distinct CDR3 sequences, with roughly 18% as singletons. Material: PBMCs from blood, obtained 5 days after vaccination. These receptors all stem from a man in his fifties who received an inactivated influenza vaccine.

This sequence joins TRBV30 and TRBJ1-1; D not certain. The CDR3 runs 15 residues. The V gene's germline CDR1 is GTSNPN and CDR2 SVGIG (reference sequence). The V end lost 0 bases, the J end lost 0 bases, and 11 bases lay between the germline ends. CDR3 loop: CAWSVISLLNTEAFF. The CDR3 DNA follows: TGTGCCTGGAGTGTAATTAGCCTTTTGAACACTGAAGCTTTCTTT.

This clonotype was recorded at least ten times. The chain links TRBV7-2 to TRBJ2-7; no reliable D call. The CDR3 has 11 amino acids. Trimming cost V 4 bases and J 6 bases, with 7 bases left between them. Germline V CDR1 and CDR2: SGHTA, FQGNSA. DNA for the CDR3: TGTGCCAGCAGCTCAGTCTTCGAGCAGTACTTC. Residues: CASSSVFEQYF.

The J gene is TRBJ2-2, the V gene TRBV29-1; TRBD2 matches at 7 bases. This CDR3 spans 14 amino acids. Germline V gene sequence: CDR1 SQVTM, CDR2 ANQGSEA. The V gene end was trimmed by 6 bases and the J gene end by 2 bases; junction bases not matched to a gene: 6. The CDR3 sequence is CSVGSGVNTGELFF. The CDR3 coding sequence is TGCAGCGTAGGGAGCGGGGTAAACACCGGGGAGCTGTTTTTT.

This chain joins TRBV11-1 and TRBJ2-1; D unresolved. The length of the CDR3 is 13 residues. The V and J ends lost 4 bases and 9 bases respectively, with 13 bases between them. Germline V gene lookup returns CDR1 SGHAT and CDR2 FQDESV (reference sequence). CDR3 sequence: CASSSTRSGEQFF. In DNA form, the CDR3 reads TGTGCCAGCAGCTCAACGCGATCGGGTGAGCAGTTCTTC.

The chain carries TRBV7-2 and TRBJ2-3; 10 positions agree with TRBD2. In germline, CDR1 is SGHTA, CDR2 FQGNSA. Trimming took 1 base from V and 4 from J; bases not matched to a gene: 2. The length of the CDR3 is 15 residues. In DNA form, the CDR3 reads TGTGCCAGCAGCTTAGTCGGACTAGCGGCAGATACGCAGTATTTT. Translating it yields CASSLVGLAADTQYF.

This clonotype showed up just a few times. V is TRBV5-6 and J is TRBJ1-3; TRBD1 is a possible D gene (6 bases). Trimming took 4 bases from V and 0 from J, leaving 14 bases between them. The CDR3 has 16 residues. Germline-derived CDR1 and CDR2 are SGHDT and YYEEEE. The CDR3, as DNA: TGTGCCAGCAGCGCCCGGACAGTCTTCTCTGGAAACACCATATATTTT. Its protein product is CASSARTVFSGNTIYF.

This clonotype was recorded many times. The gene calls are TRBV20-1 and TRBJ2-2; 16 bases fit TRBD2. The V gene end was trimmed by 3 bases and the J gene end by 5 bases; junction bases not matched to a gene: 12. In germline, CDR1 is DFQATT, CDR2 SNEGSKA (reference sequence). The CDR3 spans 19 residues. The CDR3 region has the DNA TGCAGTGCTAGTACCGGGACTAGCGGGAGGGCCGTTTATACCGGGGAGCTGTTTTTT. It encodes CSASTGTSGRAVYTGELFF.

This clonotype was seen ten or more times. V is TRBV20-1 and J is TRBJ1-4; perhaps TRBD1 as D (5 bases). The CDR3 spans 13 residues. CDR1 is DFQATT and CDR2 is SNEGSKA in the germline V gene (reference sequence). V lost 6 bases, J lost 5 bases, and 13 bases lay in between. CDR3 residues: CSATTATNEKLFF. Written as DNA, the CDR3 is TGCAGTGCCACGACAGCTACCAATGAAAAACTGTTTTTT.

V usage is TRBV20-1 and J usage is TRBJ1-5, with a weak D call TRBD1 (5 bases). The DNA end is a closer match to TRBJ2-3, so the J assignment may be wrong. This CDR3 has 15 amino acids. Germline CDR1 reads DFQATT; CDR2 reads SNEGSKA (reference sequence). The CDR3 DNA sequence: TGCAGTGCTAGTGGCAGGGCGTTGAGCAATCAGCCCCAGTATTTT. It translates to CSASGRALSNQPQYF.

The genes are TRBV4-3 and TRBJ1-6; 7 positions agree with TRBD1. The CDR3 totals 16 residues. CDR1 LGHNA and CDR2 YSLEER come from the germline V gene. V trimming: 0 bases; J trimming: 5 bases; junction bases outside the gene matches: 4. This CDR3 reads CASSQDGTVNNSPLHF. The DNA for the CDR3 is TGCGCCAGCAGCCAAGATGGGACAGTCAATAATTCACCCCTCCACTTT.

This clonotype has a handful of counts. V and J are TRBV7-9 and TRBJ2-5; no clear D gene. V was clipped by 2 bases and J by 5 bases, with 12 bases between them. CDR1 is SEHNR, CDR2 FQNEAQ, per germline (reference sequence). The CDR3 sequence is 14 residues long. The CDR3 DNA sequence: TGTGCCAGCAGCTTAATGGGAACACGGGAGACCCAGTACTTC. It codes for CASSLMGTRETQYF.

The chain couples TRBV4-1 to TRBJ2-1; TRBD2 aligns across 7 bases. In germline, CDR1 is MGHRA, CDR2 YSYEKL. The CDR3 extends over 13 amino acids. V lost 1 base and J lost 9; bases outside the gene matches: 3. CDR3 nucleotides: TGCGCCAGCAGCCAAGTTCGGGAGGCTGAGCAGTTCTTC. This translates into CASSQVREAEQFF.

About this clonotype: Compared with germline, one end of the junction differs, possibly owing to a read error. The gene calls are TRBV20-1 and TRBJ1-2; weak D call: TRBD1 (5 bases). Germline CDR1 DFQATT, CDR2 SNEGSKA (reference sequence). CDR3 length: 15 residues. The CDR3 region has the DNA TGCAGTGCAAGAGGCGGGCGGGGCTCTAACTATGGCTACACCTTC. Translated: CSARGGRGSNYGYTF.

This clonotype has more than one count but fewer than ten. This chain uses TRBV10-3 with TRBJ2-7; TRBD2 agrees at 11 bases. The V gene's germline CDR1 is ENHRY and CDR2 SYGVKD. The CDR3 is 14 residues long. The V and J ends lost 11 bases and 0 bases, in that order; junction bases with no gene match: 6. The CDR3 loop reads CAAPLAGVSYEQYF. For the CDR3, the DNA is TGTGCCGCTCCACTAGCGGGAGTCTCCTACGAGCAGTACTTC.

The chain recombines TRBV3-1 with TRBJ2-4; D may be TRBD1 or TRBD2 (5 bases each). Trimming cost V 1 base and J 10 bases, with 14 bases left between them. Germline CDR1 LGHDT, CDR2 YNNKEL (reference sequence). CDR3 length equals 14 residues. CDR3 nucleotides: TGTGCCAGCAGCCAAGTCGGGACCATTGGGATTCAGTACTTC. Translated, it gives CASSQVGTIGIQYF.

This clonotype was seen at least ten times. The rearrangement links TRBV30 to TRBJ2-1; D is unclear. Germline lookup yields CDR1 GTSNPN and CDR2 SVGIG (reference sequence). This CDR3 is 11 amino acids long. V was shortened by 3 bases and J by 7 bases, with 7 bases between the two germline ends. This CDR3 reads CAWRTANEQFF. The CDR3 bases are TGTGCCTGGAGGACGGCAAATGAGCAGTTCTTC.

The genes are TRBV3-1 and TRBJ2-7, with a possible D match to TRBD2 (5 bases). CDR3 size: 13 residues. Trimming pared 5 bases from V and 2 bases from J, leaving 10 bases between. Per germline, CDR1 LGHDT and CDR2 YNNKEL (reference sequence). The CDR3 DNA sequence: TGTGCCAGCAGCGACCACGGGACCTACGAGCAGTACTTC. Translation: CASSDHGTYEQYF.

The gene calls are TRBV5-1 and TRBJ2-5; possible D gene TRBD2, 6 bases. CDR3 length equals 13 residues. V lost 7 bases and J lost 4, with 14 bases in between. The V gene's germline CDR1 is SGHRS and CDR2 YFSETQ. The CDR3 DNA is TGCGCCAGCGCGCTCAGGAGGGGAGAGACCCAGTACTTC. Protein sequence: CASALRRGETQYF.

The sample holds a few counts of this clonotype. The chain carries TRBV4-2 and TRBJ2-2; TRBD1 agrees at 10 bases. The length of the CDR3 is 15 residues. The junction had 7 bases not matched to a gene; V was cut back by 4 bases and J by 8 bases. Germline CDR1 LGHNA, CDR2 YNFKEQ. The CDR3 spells CASSPRTGGVGELFF. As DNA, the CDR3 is TGTGCCAGCAGCCCTCGGACAGGGGGAGTTGGGGAGCTGTTTTTT.

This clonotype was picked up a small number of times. CDR3 nucleotide sequence: TGTGCCAGCAGTGACACTAGCGGGACCTCTCATGGGCAGTACTTC. Translation gives CASSDTSGTSHGQYF. The rearrangement links TRBV2 to TRBJ2-7; 10 nucleotides line up with TRBD2. The germline CDR1 and CDR2 sequences are SNHLY and FYNNEI. CDR3 length: 15 amino acids. V lost 3 bases and J lost 9; bases outside the gene matches: 11.

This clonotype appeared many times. The CDR3 is CAISGQGGPGYNEQFF. The CDR3 coding sequence is TGTGCCATCAGTGGACAGGGTGGTCCGGGATACAATGAGCAGTTCTTC. This chain links TRBV10-3 with TRBJ2-1; TRBD1 aligns across 7 bases. The CDR3 has 16 residues. Germline CDR1 ENHRY, CDR2 SYGVKD. The V segment lost 4 bases and the J segment 4 bases; nucleotides outside the gene matches: 10.

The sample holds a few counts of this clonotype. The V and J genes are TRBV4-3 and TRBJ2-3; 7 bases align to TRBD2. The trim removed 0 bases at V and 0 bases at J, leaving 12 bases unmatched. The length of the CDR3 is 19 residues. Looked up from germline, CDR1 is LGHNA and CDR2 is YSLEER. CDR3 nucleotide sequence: TGCGCCAGCAGCCAAGATTTTATGGGGGACTACTATAGCACAGATACGCAGTATTTT. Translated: CASSQDFMGDYYSTDTQYF.

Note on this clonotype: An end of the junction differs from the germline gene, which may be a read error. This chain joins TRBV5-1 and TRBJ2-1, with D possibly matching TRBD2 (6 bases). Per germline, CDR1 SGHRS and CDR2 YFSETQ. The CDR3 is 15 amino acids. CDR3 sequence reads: CASTLGGISYNEQFF. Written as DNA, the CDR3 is TGCGCCAGCACCTTGGGGGGTATATCCTACAATGAGCAGTTCTTC. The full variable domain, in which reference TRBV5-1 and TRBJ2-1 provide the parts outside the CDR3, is KAGVTQTPRYLIKTRGQQVTLSCSPISGHRSVSWYQQTPGQGLQFLFEYFSETQRNKGNFPGRFSGRQFSNSRSEMNVSTLELGDSALYLCASTLGGISYNEQFFGPGTRLTVL.

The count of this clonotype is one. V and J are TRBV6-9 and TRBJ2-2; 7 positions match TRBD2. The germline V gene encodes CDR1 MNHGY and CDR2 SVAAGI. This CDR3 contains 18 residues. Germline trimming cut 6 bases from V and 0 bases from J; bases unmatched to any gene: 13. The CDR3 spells CASSPPGGGSANTGELFF. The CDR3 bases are TGTGCCAGCAGCCCCCCCGGCGGGGGATCCGCGAACACCGGGGAGCTGTTTTTT.

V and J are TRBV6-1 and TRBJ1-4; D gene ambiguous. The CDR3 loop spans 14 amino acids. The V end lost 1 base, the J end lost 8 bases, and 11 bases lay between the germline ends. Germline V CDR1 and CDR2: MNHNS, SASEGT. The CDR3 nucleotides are TGTGCCAGCAGTGAAGTTTGGGGAAAGGAAAAACTGTTTTTT. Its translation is CASSEVWGKEKLFF.

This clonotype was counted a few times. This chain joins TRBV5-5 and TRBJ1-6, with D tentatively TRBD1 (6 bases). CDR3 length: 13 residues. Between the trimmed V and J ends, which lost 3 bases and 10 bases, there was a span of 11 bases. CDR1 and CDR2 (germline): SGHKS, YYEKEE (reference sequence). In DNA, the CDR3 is TGTGCCAGCAGCTATACAGGGCTCTCACCCCTCCACTTT. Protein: CASSYTGLSPLHF.

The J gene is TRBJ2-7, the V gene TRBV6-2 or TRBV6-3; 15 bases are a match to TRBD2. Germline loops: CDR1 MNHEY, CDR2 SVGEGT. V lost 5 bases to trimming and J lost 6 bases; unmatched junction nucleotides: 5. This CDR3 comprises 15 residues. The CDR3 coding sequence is TGTGCCAGCAGTGGGACTAGCGGGAGGTTCACCGAGCAGTACTTC. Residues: CASSGTSGRFTEQYF.